This is a list of T cell receptor beta chains from one sample in a study of identical twins. TCRdb called the 5' RACE reads again in MiXCR, with one record for every CDR3 protein. The repertoire holds under 250,000 distinct CDR3 sequences, with roughly 13% as singletons. This same sample was also taken into another study, of yellow fever vaccine responses in identical twins.

Sequenced material: memory (CD45RO+) T cells sorted from blood. The receptor set was obtained from a woman aged 18-29 years in good health. CDR3s include the opening cysteine and the closing phenylalanine or tryptophan. Each record gives: J gene, clone size, D gene, V gene, CDR3 protein, CDR3 DNA. The D gene is left open where the match is weak. Size is omitted from some rows. Given values are once, few, many or a class for expanded clones.

TRBJ2-2	NA	NA	TRBV30	CAWSARSGELFF	TGTGCCTGGAGTGCTCGCTCCGGGGAGCTGTTTTTT
TRBJ2-2	NA	NA	TRBV10-3	CTISESGREAGELFF	TGTACCATCAGTGAGTCAGGCAGGGAGGCCGGGGAGCTGTTTTTT
TRBJ2-7	NA	NA	TRBV14	CASSPFGRLDYEQYF	TGTGCCAGCAGCCCCTTTGGCAGGCTAGACTACGAGCAGTACTTC
TRBJ2-2	NA	NA	TRBV7-9	CASSLRIRVELFF	TGTGCCAGCAGCTTACGGATCAGGGTAGAGCTGTTTTTT
TRBJ2-2	few	TRBD1	TRBV7-6	CASSRTGPTGELFF	TGTGCCAGCAGCAGGACAGGGCCCACCGGGGAGCTGTTTTTT
TRBJ1-1	few	NA	TRBV9	CASSVTAMGTEAFF	TGTGCCAGCAGCGTAACCGCAATGGGCACTGAAGCTTTCTTT
TRBJ2-1	many	NA	TRBV7-6	CASSRPGSYNEQFF	TGTGCCAGCAGCCGTCCGGGGTCCTACAATGAGCAGTTCTTC
TRBJ1-1	few	TRBD1	TRBV7-8	CASSLALRDRVDFSSEAFF	TGTGCCAGCAGCTTAGCCCTCCGCGACAGGGTGGATTTTAGCAGTGAAGCTTTCTTT
TRBJ1-5	NA	NA	TRBV2	CASQEGSYSNQPQHF	TGTGCCAGCCAGGAGGGTTCCTATAGCAATCAGCCCCAGCATTTT
TRBJ2-5	NA	NA	TRBV24-1	CATSDPLRGAGETQYF	TGTGCCACCAGTGACCCACTCAGGGGTGCGGGCGAGACCCAGTACTTC
TRBJ1-1	few	NA	TRBV29-1	CSADGSAGAFF	TGCAGCGCAGATGGGAGCGCGGGAGCTTTCTTT
TRBJ2-2	few	TRBD2	TRBV7-9	CASSPTSGYTGELFF	TGTGCCAGCAGCCCGACTAGCGGGTACACCGGGGAGCTGTTTTTT
TRBJ2-5	NA	NA	TRBV6-1	CASSDRGSRQETQYF	TGTGCCAGCAGCGACCGTGGCAGCCGACAAGAGACCCAGTACTTC
TRBJ2-7	few	TRBD2	TRBV12-3/TRBV12-4	CASRTSGRYEQYF	TGTGCCAGCAGGACTAGCGGGAGATACGAGCAGTACTTC
TRBJ2-1	few	NA	TRBV5-5	CASSLFAGVDIVQFF	TGTGCCAGCAGCTTGTTCGCCGGCGTAGACATTGTGCAGTTCTTC
TRBJ1-4	many	TRBD1	TRBV6-5	CASSYRGGQGSEKLFF	TGTGCCAGCAGTTACAGGGGAGGACAGGGGAGTGAAAAACTGTTTTTT
TRBJ2-7	few	TRBD1	TRBV6-1	CASTRNRGRGDEQYF	TGTGCCAGCACCCGAAACAGGGGGCGGGGTGACGAGCAGTACTTC
TRBJ2-3	few	NA	TRBV18	CASSSAVDTQYF	TGTGCCAGCTCAAGTGCAGTAGATACGCAGTATTTT
TRBJ1-4	many	TRBD1	TRBV27	CASSPLGVTGVEKLFF	TGTGCCAGCAGCCCGTTGGGAGTGACAGGGGTTGAAAAACTGTTTTTT
TRBJ2-7	NA	NA	TRBV21-1	CASSIFHGRQEQYF	TGTGCCAGCAGCATCTTTCATGGGAGACAGGAGCAGTACTTC
TRBJ2-7	NA	NA	TRBV21-1	CASEQSGTGYNEQYF	TGTGCCAGCGAGCAATCCGGGACAGGGTATAACGAGCAGTACTTC
TRBJ2-2	NA	NA	TRBV10-3	CAISPPRHGELFF	TGTGCCATCAGTCCCCCGCGGCACGGGGAGCTGTTTTTT
TRBJ2-3	few	NA	TRBV4-3	CASSQYTSFFATDTQYF	TGCGCCAGCAGCCAATACACTAGTTTCTTCGCCACAGATACGCAGTATTTT
TRBJ2-1	few	NA	TRBV29-1	CSAPAEVYNEQFF	TGCAGCGCGCCCGCGGAGGTTTACAATGAGCAGTTCTTC
TRBJ2-2	few	NA	TRBV6-2/TRBV6-3	CASSYAGATNTGELFF	TGTGCCAGCAGTTACGCAGGGGCCACGAACACCGGGGAGCTGTTTTTT
TRBJ2-1	few	NA	TRBV7-2	CASRAQVSSYNEQFF	TGTGCCAGCAGAGCCCAGGTTAGCTCCTACAATGAGCAGTTCTTC
TRBJ2-4	many	NA	TRBV11-2	CASSIRVSTLAKNIQYF	TGTGCCAGCAGCATCAGAGTTTCTACTCTAGCCAAAAACATTCAGTACTTC
TRBJ2-2	NA	NA	TRBV6-5	CASSYSGMPGELFF	TGTGCCAGCAGTTACTCTGGAATGCCGGGGGAGCTGTTTTTT
TRBJ2-7	NA	TRBD2	TRBV7-2	CASKRTSDSYEQYF	TGTGCCAGCAAGAGGACTAGCGATTCCTACGAGCAGTACTTC
TRBJ2-1	few	TRBD2	TRBV29-1	CSVSGRVNYNEQFF	TGCAGCGTTTCCGGGAGGGTTAACTACAATGAGCAGTTCTTC
TRBJ2-5	many	TRBD2	TRBV12-3/TRBV12-4	CASSLVTGGVETQYF	TGTGCCAGCAGTTTAGTAACGGGGGGGGTAGAGACCCAGTACTTC
TRBJ2-1	many	NA	TRBV3-1	CASSPLQGLSSYNEQFF	TGTGCCAGCAGCCCCCTCCAGGGTCTAAGCTCCTACAATGAGCAGTTCTTC
TRBJ2-2	few	NA	TRBV20-1	CSALRTGNTGELFF	TGCAGTGCCCTAAGGACGGGGAACACCGGGGAGCTGTTTTTT
TRBJ2-1	many	TRBD2	TRBV12-3/TRBV12-4	CASSLSRLAGTPKWVDEQFF	TGTGCCAGCAGTTTATCAAGACTAGCGGGAACACCGAAATGGGTCGATGAGCAGTTCTTC
TRBJ1-5	NA	NA	TRBV20-1	CSARRDGSNQPQHF	TGCAGTGCTAGACGGGACGGTAGCAATCAGCCCCAGCATTTT
TRBJ1-6	few	NA	TRBV10-3	CAISGQEPNSPLHF	TGTGCCATCAGTGGACAGGAACCTAATTCACCCCTCCACTTT
TRBJ2-5	few	NA	TRBV20-1	CSAQMGADPGWSTQYF	TGCAGTGCTCAAATGGGTGCCGATCCGGGGTGGTCGACCCAGTACTTC
TRBJ1-4	NA	TRBD1	TRBV7-9	CASSLQGGGEKLFF	TGTGCCAGCAGCTTACAAGGGGGCGGTGAAAAACTGTTTTTT
TRBJ2-5	NA	NA	TRBV24-1	CATSDSGRPHQETQYF	TGTGCCACCAGTGATTCAGGCCGACCCCACCAAGAGACCCAGTACTTC
TRBJ2-2	NA	TRBD1	TRBV7-2	CASSTTNRGTGELFF	TGTGCCAGCAGCACCACCAACAGGGGGACCGGGGAGCTGTTTTTT
TRBJ2-1	many	TRBD2	TRBV5-1	CASKLAGGNEQFF	TGCGCCAGCAAACTAGCGGGGGGCAATGAGCAGTTCTTC
TRBJ2-2	NA	NA	TRBV10-3	CAIGQLTGELFF	TGTGCCATCGGTCAGCTCACCGGGGAGCTGTTTTTT
TRBJ2-1	NA	NA	TRBV2	CASSTKPFNEQFF	TGTGCCAGCAGCACGAAACCCTTCAATGAGCAGTTCTTC
TRBJ2-1	few	TRBD2	TRBV7-2	CASRKRGGRSYNEQFF	TGTGCCAGCAGAAAGAGGGGCGGGAGATCCTACAATGAGCAGTTCTTC
TRBJ2-5	NA	NA	TRBV2	CASSAGVRQETQYF	TGTGCCAGCAGTGCAGGAGTAAGACAAGAGACCCAGTACTTC
TRBJ2-1	few	NA	TRBV24-1	CATSDTTYNEQFF	TGTGCCACCAGTGACACCACATACAATGAGCAGTTCTTC
TRBJ2-3	few	TRBD2	TRBV10-3	CATLRGVLSGGESTDTQYF	TGTGCCACCTTGCGGGGAGTGTTAAGCGGGGGAGAGAGCACAGATACGCAGTATTTT
TRBJ1-5	NA	NA	TRBV20-1	CSARVQVTNQPQHF	TGCAGTGCTAGAGTTCAGGTTACCAATCAGCCCCAGCATTTT
TRBJ2-7	many	NA	TRBV29-1	CSVEGEIPYEQYF	TGCAGCGTTGAAGGCGAGATTCCCTACGAGCAGTACTTC
TRBJ2-7	few	NA	TRBV11-2	CASSLSVSSSYEQYF	TGTGCCAGCAGCTTATCGGTATCGAGCTCCTACGAGCAGTACTTC
TRBJ2-7	NA	NA	TRBV20-1	CSAQDRDYEQYF	TGCAGTGCTCAAGACAGAGACTACGAGCAGTACTTC
TRBJ1-2	many	NA	TRBV12-3/TRBV12-4	CASSQRGQGSGYTF	TGTGCCAGCAGCCAAAGGGGTCAGGGGTCAGGCTACACCTTC
TRBJ2-7	few	TRBD1	TRBV6-1	CASSRTGGIYEQYF	TGTGCCAGCAGTCGTACAGGGGGTATCTACGAGCAGTACTTC
TRBJ2-1	few	TRBD2	TRBV3-1	CASSPGTSSEQFF	TGTGCCAGCAGCCCCGGGACTAGCAGTGAGCAGTTCTTC
TRBJ2-7	many	TRBD2	TRBV10-2	CASGMSGRRGEQYF	TGCGCCAGCGGCATGAGCGGGAGGCGAGGCGAGCAGTACTTC